The 17 T cell receptor beta chains reported below all come from one sample, sequenced in a study of identical twins. TCRdb independently ran MiXCR on the 5' RACE reads; one entry per CDR3 protein. The sample contains roughly 720,000 distinct CDR3 sequences, about 20% of which appear only once. This same sample was also part of a study on T cells expressing NK-cell markers.

The sample was PBMCs. The receptors were gathered from a woman aged 18-29 years in good health.

There are a few counts of this clonotype. V gene TRBV5-1 combines with J gene TRBJ1-6; D gene uncertain. In germline, CDR1 is SGHRS, CDR2 YFSETQ. This CDR3 spans 15 amino acids. V shed 2 bases and J shed 15 bases, with 21 bases lying between them. This chain's CDR3 is CASSFKIGGLPYLHF. The CDR3 coding sequence is TGCGCCAGCAGCTTTAAGATCGGCGGGCTCCCATACCTCCACTTT.

This chain joins TRBV20-1 and TRBJ2-1, with 12 bases aligning to TRBD1. This CDR3 contains 13 residues. The germline CDR1 and CDR2 sequences are DFQATT and SNEGSKA (reference sequence). The CDR3 here is CSGGTGGFSGQFF. The CDR3 DNA reads TGCAGCGGCGGGACAGGGGGCTTCTCTGGGCAGTTCTTC.

This clonotype has a handful of counts. The chain links TRBV29-1 to TRBJ2-1; maybe TRBD2 (7 bases). The V gene lost 3 bases and the J gene lost 10 bases, with 19 bases spanning the gap. The CDR3 has 14 amino acids. In germline, CDR1 is SQVTM, CDR2 ANQGSEA. The CDR3 loop reads CSVDSGGGLFEQFF. CDR3 nucleotide sequence: TGCAGCGTTGACTCTGGGGGGGGGCTGTTCGAGCAGTTCTTC.

The chain recombines TRBV12-5 with TRBJ2-5; 8 nucleotides match TRBD1. Germline loops: CDR1 LGHNT, CDR2 FRNRAP. The CDR3 is made up of 14 amino acids. Germline trimming cut 6 bases from V and 5 bases from J; bases unmatched to any gene: 8. CDR3 sequence: CASGPGGLGETQYF. CDR3 DNA sequence: TGTGCTAGTGGACCAGGGGGCCTGGGGGAGACCCAGTACTTC. Using reference TRBV12-5 and TRBJ2-5 for the parts outside the CDR3, the full variable domain is DARVTQTPRHKVTEMGQEVTMRCQPILGHNTVFWYRQTMMQGLELLAYFRNRAPLDDSGMPKDRFSAEMPDATLATLKIQPSEPRDSAVYFCASGPGGLGETQYFGPGTRLLVL.

The J gene is TRBJ1-5, the V gene TRBV2; TRBD1 matches 7 bases. The germline V gene encodes CDR1 SNHLY and CDR2 FYNNEI. CDR3 length: 16 amino acids. The V segment lost 2 bases and the J segment 4 bases; nucleotides outside the gene matches: 8. The chain's CDR3 is CASSEFRGRGNQPQHF. For the CDR3, the DNA is TGTGCCAGCAGTGAATTTAGGGGGCGAGGGAATCAGCCCCAGCATTTT.

This clonotype turned up a few times. The chain has TRBV7-8 and TRBJ1-3; D unclear. Deletions cut 1 base from V and 1 base from J, with 8 bases between. Germline V gene sequence: CDR1 SGHVS, CDR2 FQNEAQ. This CDR3 is built from 15 residues. The CDR3, as DNA: TGTGCCAGCAGCTTAGGATGGGGTTCTGGAAACACCATATATTTT. Translating gives CASSLGWGSGNTIYF.

V gene TRBV20-1 combines with J gene TRBJ2-7; 7 bases agree with TRBD1. Trimming cost V 5 bases and J 1 base; bases outside gene matches: 8. This CDR3 has 14 amino acids. Germline V lookup: CDR1 DFQATT, CDR2 SNEGSKA (reference sequence). CDR3 amino acids: CSAATWTGSYEQYF. Here the CDR3 DNA reads TGCAGTGCTGCCACCTGGACAGGTTCCTACGAGCAGTACTTC.

This clonotype was recorded a few times. The rearrangement uses TRBV29-1 and TRBJ1-1, with D unresolved. The V end was cut by 4 bases, the J end by 1 base, with 10 bases between. The germline gives CDR1 SQVTM, CDR2 ANQGSEA. CDR3 length: 13 residues. The CDR3 region has the DNA TGCAGCGTTGCCCCAGAGCCGAACACTGAAGCTTTCTTT. Protein sequence: CSVAPEPNTEAFF.

The V and J genes are TRBV12-3 or TRBV12-4 and TRBJ2-6, with a weak D call TRBD1 (5 bases). CDR3 length: 14 amino acids. The V end was cut by 3 bases, the J end by 4 bases, with 7 bases between. The CDR3 sequence: CASSFWTGANVLTF. In nucleotides, the CDR3 is TGTGCCAGCAGTTTCTGGACAGGGGCCAACGTCCTGACTTTC.

In this sample, this clonotype turned up a few times. This chain links TRBV20-1 with TRBJ2-5, with 8 nucleotides matching TRBD1. The trim removed 0 bases at V and 5 bases at J, leaving 5 bases unmatched. This CDR3 has 14 amino acids. Germline V gene sequence: CDR1 DFQATT, CDR2 SNEGSKA (reference sequence). The CDR3 is CSARDQGARETQYF. DNA for the CDR3: TGCAGTGCTAGAGATCAGGGGGCCAGGGAGACCCAGTACTTC.

This clonotype was observed a few times. The chain uses TRBV20-1 and TRBJ2-5, with 10 nucleotides matching TRBD2. The CDR3 has 14 amino acids. V lost 3 bases, J lost 3 bases, and 4 bases stayed unmatched. Germline CDR1 is DFQATT and CDR2 is SNEGSKA (reference sequence). This chain's CDR3 is CSASRLAGEETQYF. The CDR3 bases are TGCAGTGCTAGTAGGCTAGCGGGAGAAGAGACCCAGTACTTC.

V and J are TRBV10-1 and TRBJ2-3, with D unclear. Trimming took 3 bases from V and 2 from J, leaving 9 bases between them. CDR1 is WNHNN, CDR2 SYGVQD, per germline (reference sequence). The CDR3 contains 14 residues. The DNA of the CDR3 is TGCGCCAGCAGTGACTCCCGTTACACAGATACGCAGTATTTT. Translating gives CASSDSRYTDTQYF.

The chain combines TRBV5-5 with TRBJ2-7, with TRBD1 as a possible D gene (5 bases). CDR3 length equals 11 residues. Trimming took off 5 bases at V and 5 bases at J, with 8 bases between the two ends. Per the germline V gene, CDR1 is SGHKS and CDR2 is YYEKEE (reference sequence). The CDR3 nucleotides are TGTGCCAGCAGTCCAGGGAACGAGCAGTACTTC. Protein sequence: CASSPGNEQYF. The variable domain in full, with the rest retrieved from reference TRBV5-5 and TRBJ2-7, is DAGVTQSPTHLIKTRGQQVTLRCSPISGHKSVSWYQQVLGQGPQFIFQYYEKEERGRGNFPDRFSARQFPNYSSELNVNALLLGDSALYLCASSPGNEQYFGPGTRLTVT.

About this clonotype itself: Its ends do not fully match the called genes, so a read error is possible. V is TRBV9 and J is TRBJ2-1; 7 bases line up with TRBD2. CDR1 is SGDLS, CDR2 YYNGEE, per germline. The CDR3 covers 16 residues. CDR3 region: CASSVPPAGVDNERFF. The CDR3 DNA sequence: TGTGCCAGCAGCGTACCCCCGGCGGGGGTCGACAATGAGCGGTTCTTC. The full variable domain, rest sourced from reference TRBV9 and TRBJ2-1, is DSGVTQTPKHLITATGQRVTLRCSPRSGDLSVYWYQQSLDQGLQFLIQYYNGEERAKGNILERFSAQQFPDLHSELNLSSLELGDSALYFCASSVPPAGVDNERFFGPGTRLTVL.

This clonotype was seen repeatedly, ten times or more. The chain combines TRBV7-9 with TRBJ2-7; 11 nucleotides agree with TRBD2. This CDR3 is built from 15 residues. Germline V CDR1 and CDR2: SEHNR, FQNEAQ (reference sequence). Trimming removed 5 bases from V and 7 bases from J; junction bases left unmatched: 10. The chain's CDR3 is CASSPAASGGKEQYF. The CDR3 coding sequence is TGTGCCAGCAGCCCGGCAGCTAGCGGGGGGAAAGAGCAGTACTTC.

This clonotype has at least ten counts. This rearrangement joins TRBV7-9 to TRBJ1-1, with TRBD1 as a possible D gene (6 bases). Germline V gene lookup returns CDR1 SEHNR and CDR2 FQNEAQ (reference sequence). The V and J ends lost 2 bases and 5 bases respectively, with 9 bases between them. The CDR3 is 13 residues long. As DNA, the CDR3 is TGTGCCAGCAGCTTATTACAGGGAACTGAAGCTTTCTTT. Its protein product is CASSLLQGTEAFF.

The J gene is TRBJ2-5, the V gene TRBV20-1, with D uncertain. The germline V and J ends were trimmed by 6 bases and 6 bases, with 20 bases remaining between them. Germline V gives CDR1 DFQATT, CDR2 SNEGSKA (reference sequence). The CDR3 has 14 residues. The DNA for the CDR3 is TGCAGTGCCGGACCCTACGAAGACTGGAAGACCCAGTACTTC. Translation: CSAGPYEDWKTQYF.